These T cell receptor beta chains were read from a single sample in a study of shared clonotypes between healthy human individuals. Using immunoSEQ multiplex PCR, the repertoire was profiled, and TCRdb retains in-frame clones only, with some absent. The sample consists of 2,100,000 or so clones, under 97% of them appearing once. What was sequenced was naive CD4+ T cells sorted from blood. The origin of the receptors is a man aged 18 to 29 in good health. Each CDR3 is given with its conserved first and last residue. The D gene is left open where the match is weak. Not all rows give a size; the values are once, few, many and, for expanded clones, a class.

- | TRBJ1-6 | once | TRBV6-1 | CASSLQGHSPLHF | TGTGCCAGCAGTTTACAGGGCCATTCACCCCTCCACTTT
- | TRBJ1-2 | few | TRBV11-2 | CASSLGPTGYTF | TGTGCCAGCAGCTTAGGACCCACGGGCTACACCTTC
- | TRBJ1-5 | - | TRBV30 | CAWSNGAQPQHF | TGTGCCTGGAGTAACGGGGCACAGCCCCAGCATTTT
- | TRBJ2-3 | - | TRBV7-3 | CASREASTDTQYF | TGTGCCAGCAGGGAGGCTAGCACAGATACGCAGTATTTT
- | TRBJ2-3 | - | TRBV5-6 | CASSSQPYTDTQYF | TGTGCCAGCAGCTCCCAGCCCTACACAGATACGCAGTATTTT
TRBD1 | TRBJ1-1 | - | TRBV19 | CASSNLQGAANTEAFF | TGTGCCAGTAGTAATCTACAGGGGGCGGCGAACACTGAAGCTTTCTTT
- | TRBJ1-1 | - | TRBV6-5 | CASSYRAGGYEAFF | TGTGCCAGCAGTTACAGGGCGGGGGGATATGAAGCTTTCTTT
- | TRBJ2-5 | - | TRBV18 | CASSPVGEETQYF | TGTGCCAGCTCACCGGTGGGAGAAGAGACCCAGTACTTC
TRBD1 | TRBJ1-4 | once | TRBV6-1 | CASSDHSGTGFWKLFF | TGTGCCAGCAGTGATCATTCCGGGACAGGGTTTTGGAAACTGTTTTTT
- | TRBJ2-5 | - | TRBV5-1 | CASSWQGLRKETQYF | TGCGCCAGCAGCTGGCAGGGGCTTCGAAAAGAGACCCAGTACTTC
- | TRBJ2-2 | - | TRBV11-2 | CASSLKMNTGELFF | TGTGCCAGCAGCTTAAAAATGAACACCGGGGAGCTGTTTTTT
TRBD1 | TRBJ2-7 | - | TRBV7-2 | CASSLTGKSSYEQYF | TGTGCCAGCAGCTTGACAGGGAAATCTTCCTACGAGCAGTACTTC
- | TRBJ2-3 | - | TRBV30 | CAWGTLRGSGGTDTQYF | TGTGCCTGGGGAACCCTGAGAGGGTCAGGGGGCACAGATACGCAGTATTTT
- | TRBJ1-1 | - | TRBV7-9 | CASSQLTGRNTEAFF | TGTGCCAGCAGCCAGCTTACAGGAAGGAACACTGAAGCTTTCTTT
TRBD2 | TRBJ2-5 | once | TRBV4-1 | CASSQVGLSAETQYF | TGCGCCAGCAGCCAAGTGGGACTAAGCGCGGAGACCCAGTACTTC
- | TRBJ2-7 | - | TRBV7-2 | CASSSYARDGDYEQYF | TGTGCCAGCAGCTCTTACGCCAGGGACGGGGATTACGAGCAGTACTTC
- | TRBJ1-6 | - | TRBV6-5 | CASSYTGDSPLHF | TGTGCCAGCAGTTATACTGGGGATTCACCCCTCCACTTT
TRBD1 | TRBJ1-2 | - | TRBV19 | CASSDRDRFSKGNYGYTF | TGTGCCAGTAGCGACCGGGACAGATTCTCAAAGGGGAACTATGGCTACACCTTC
TRBD1 | TRBJ2-7 | - | TRBV5-1 | CASSLRTSQGSSYEQYF | TGCGCCAGCAGCTTGCGGACGTCACAGGGGAGCTCCTACGAGCAGTACTTC
- | TRBJ2-1 | - | TRBV28 | CASSLDGLYNEQFF | TGTGCCAGCAGTTTAGACGGTCTGTACAATGAGCAGTTCTTC
TRBD1 | TRBJ1-2 | - | TRBV6-6 | CASRDGQGSYGYTF | TGTGCCAGCAGGGACGGACAGGGAAGCTATGGCTACACCTTC
TRBD2 | TRBJ2-1 | - | TRBV5-1 | CASSLGLAVYNEQFF | TGCGCCAGCAGCCTCGGACTAGCGGTCTACAATGAGCAGTTCTTC
- | TRBJ2-1 | - | TRBV10-3 | CAISEALDRNEQFF | TGTGCCATCAGTGAGGCGCTCGATAGGAATGAGCAGTTCTTC
- | TRBJ2-5 | - | TRBV5-4 | CASSLDRVSSQETQYF | TGTGCCAGCAGCTTGGATAGGGTCTCGAGCCAAGAGACCCAGTACTTC
- | TRBJ1-5 | - | TRBV27 | CASSWFVPQHF | TGTGCCAGCAGTTGGTTTGTGCCCCAGCATTTT
TRBD2 | TRBJ2-1 | - | TRBV5-1 | CASSLRAGRDNEQFF | TGCGCCAGCAGCTTGAGGGCCGGGAGGGACAATGAGCAGTTCTTC
TRBD1 | TRBJ1-5 | - | TRBV30 | CAWSVSAGGISNQPQHF | TGTGCCTGGAGTGTGTCGGCAGGGGGCATCAGCAATCAGCCCCAGCATTTT
- | TRBJ1-2 | - | TRBV2 | CASSVRYNYGYTF | TGTGCCAGCAGTGTTCGGTACAACTATGGCTACACCTTC
- | TRBJ2-7 | - | TRBV10-3 | CATSNPYEQYF | TGTGCCACCTCTAACCCCTACGAGCAGTACTTC
TRBD2 | TRBJ2-7 | - | TRBV5-4 | CASSRLAGGLEQYF | TGTGCCAGCAGCCGACTAGCGGGAGGGCTCGAGCAGTACTTC